These 32 T cell receptor beta chains originate from one sample sequenced in a study of T cells in Graves' hyperthyroidism and ophthalmopathy. TCR beta CDR3 sequences were amplified from RNA transcripts. An initial round of RT-PCR targeting the TCR CDR3 relied on the HTBI primer set. In TCRdb, the multiplex PCR reads were re-called with MiXCR into one record per CDR3 protein. Of more than 500,000 distinct CDR3 sequences listed, 15% to 20% were seen once; the top ten hold over 3.5%. The sequenced material came from blood. Receptors were obtained from a woman aged 25-40 years with Graves' hyperthyroidism.

This clonotype was seen only a few times. V usage is TRBV19 and J usage is TRBJ2-2; D is unresolved. CDR3 size: 16 residues. Trimming stripped 0 bases from V and 2 bases from J, with 10 bases between. Germline V lookup: CDR1 LNHDA, CDR2 SQIVND (reference sequence). DNA for the CDR3: TGTGCCAGTAGTATAGACCAGGACGGCAACACCGGGGAGCTGTTTTTT. Translating it yields CASSIDQDGNTGELFF.

This clonotype appeared a single time. Mismatch with germline at one junction end may stem from a read error. This sequence joins TRBV2 and TRBJ2-5; 7 bases agree with TRBD2. CDR1 SNHLY and CDR2 FYNNEI come from the germline V gene. CDR3 size: 14 residues. The CDR3 sequence is CASSGAQAGETQHF. The CDR3 DNA reads as TGTGCCAGCAGTGGGGCCCAGGCGGGAGAGACCCAGCACTTC.

This clonotype was found many times. The chain uses TRBV20-1 and TRBJ2-7; a weak D match, TRBD2 (6 bases). The V gene's germline CDR1 is DFQATT and CDR2 SNEGSKA (reference sequence). This CDR3 spans 13 amino acids. V was pared by 5 bases and J by 5 bases, with 16 bases between. The CDR3 spells CSAPQEGINEQYF. CDR3 DNA: TGCAGTGCTCCTCAGGAGGGAATTAACGAGCAGTACTTC.

The chain combines TRBV9 with TRBJ2-7; a weak D match, TRBD1 (6 bases). Trimming removed 3 bases at V and 2 bases at J, with 9 bases between. This CDR3 is built from 13 residues. Per the germline V gene, CDR1 is SGDLS and CDR2 is YYNGEE. DNA for the CDR3: TGTGCCAGCAGCGCGGACAGTCCCTACGAGCAGTACTTC. This encodes CASSADSPYEQYF.

This clonotype was recorded a few times. Being one base from a much bigger clone, this may be a read error. The CDR3 ends on some other residue instead of the conserved phenylalanine or tryptophan, so this is likely a read error. The chain has TRBV30 and TRBJ1-1, with TRBD1 as a possible D gene (6 bases). V dropped 8 bases and J dropped 4 bases, with 17 bases sitting between them. The CDR3 is 13 residues long. CDR1 and CDR2 (germline): GTSNPN, SVGIG (reference sequence). The CDR3 loop is CALEQGSGTEAFL. As DNA, the CDR3 is TGTGCCCTAGAACAGGGTTCGGGCACTGAAGCTTTCCTT.

There are a few counts of this clonotype. The chain uses TRBV6-1 and TRBJ2-3; possibly TRBD1 for D (5 bases). Trimming took off 7 bases at V and 2 bases at J, with 13 bases between the two ends. Per the germline V gene, CDR1 is MNHNS and CDR2 is SASEGT. There are 14 residues in the CDR3. CDR3 nucleotides: TGTGCCAGCAAGGGGCAGACGCTCACAGATACGCAGTATTTT. It is translated as CASKGQTLTDTQYF.

In this sample, this clonotype turned up a few times. The V and J genes are TRBV24-1 and TRBJ2-1, with 12 bases fitting TRBD2. Losses at the gene ends were 4 bases for V and 9 bases for J; bases not matched to a gene: 9. CDR1 and CDR2 (germline): KGHDR, SFDVKD. The CDR3 spans 16 residues. CDR3 region: CATSESSGRATIEQFF. The CDR3 region has the DNA TGTGCCACCAGTGAATCTAGCGGGAGGGCCACCATTGAGCAGTTCTTC.

Concerning this clonotype itself: This sequence may be a read error, since a much larger clone differs from it by one base. The V call is TRBV10-2, the J call TRBJ2-2; possibly TRBD1 for D (6 bases). The DNA end is more similar to TRBJ1-1, so the J call may be wrong. Germline V lookup: CDR1 WSHSY, CDR2 SAAADI. The CDR3 consists of 13 residues. Here the CDR3 reads CASSEQGYAGAFF. CDR3 bases: TGCGCCAGCAGCGAACAGGGTTACGCTGGAGCTTTCTTT.

This clonotype was seen at least ten times. The chain links TRBV5-1 to TRBJ2-1; 13 positions agree with TRBD2. CDR1 is SGHRS, CDR2 YFSETQ, per germline. This CDR3 has 13 amino acids. The junction had 3 bases not matched to a gene; V was cut back by 9 bases and J by 6 bases. In nucleotides, the CDR3 is TGCGCCACCCGGACTAGCGGGAGCAATGAGCAGTTCTTC. As protein: CATRTSGSNEQFF.

The chain couples TRBV3-1 to TRBJ2-7; D is uncertain. The CDR3 has 17 residues. Trimming removed 10 bases at V and 2 bases at J, with 27 bases between. In germline, CDR1 is LGHDT, CDR2 YNNKEL (reference sequence). For the CDR3, the DNA is TGTGCCAAAAGCGACACCCATAATTTGGACGGACCCTACGAGCAGTACTTC. Encoded protein: CAKSDTHNLDGPYEQYF.

The chain's CDR3 is CSARSTQYF. CDR3 in DNA: TGCAGTGCTAGGTCTACGCAGTATTTT. The gene calls are TRBV20-1 and TRBJ2-3; D not certain. This CDR3 is built from 9 residues. Trimming cost V 3 bases and J 8 bases, with 3 bases left between them. Germline lookup yields CDR1 DFQATT and CDR2 SNEGSKA (reference sequence).

This clonotype was found a few times. This rearrangement joins TRBV6-1 to TRBJ2-6, with D uncertain. CDR3 length: 12 amino acids. In germline, CDR1 is MNHNS, CDR2 SASEGT. Trimming cost V 6 bases and J 14 bases, with 14 bases left between them. The CDR3 reads CASRKEASILTF. For the CDR3, the DNA is TGTGCCAGCAGGAAAGAAGCTTCAATCCTGACTTTC.

This clonotype has ten or more counts. This chain uses TRBV2 with TRBJ2-1, with 8 bases fitting TRBD2. V shed 7 bases, J shed 9 bases, and the junction held 14 bases outside the gene matches. Germline V gives CDR1 SNHLY, CDR2 FYNNEI. The CDR3 contains 15 residues. In nucleotides, the CDR3 is TGTGCCAGCACAAAAAGGGCTAGCGGGTGGGGTGAGCAGTTCTTC. The encoded protein is CASTKRASGWGEQFF.

The rearrangement uses TRBV28 and TRBJ2-3, with a weak D call TRBD2 (7 bases). There are 17 residues in the CDR3. The V end lost 4 bases, the J end lost 0 bases, and 17 bases lay between the germline ends. Germline CDR1 reads MDHEN; CDR2 reads SYDVKM. The CDR3 DNA sequence: TGTGCCAGCAGTTCGCCCTTGAGGGGGGGAAGCACAGATACGCAGTATTTT. Protein sequence: CASSSPLRGGSTDTQYF.

This clonotype was seen only once. A much larger clone differs by one base, so this may be a read error. V gene TRBV30 combines with J gene TRBJ1-5; the match to TRBD1 covers 9 bases. The ends lost 1 base at V and 5 bases at J; junction bases unmatched: 6. This CDR3 region has 15 residues. Per germline, CDR1 GTSNPN and CDR2 SVGIG (reference sequence). The CDR3 loop is CAWSAPGQGDQPQHF. The CDR3 DNA sequence: TGTGCCTGGAGTGCCCCGGGACAGGGCGATCAGCCCCAGCATTTT. Based on the CDR3 plus reference TRBV30 and TRBJ1-5, the full variable domain is SQTIHQWPATLVQPVGSPLSLECTVEGTSNPNLYWYRQAAGRGLQLLFYSVGIGQISSEVPQNLSASRPQDRQFILSSKKLLLSDSGFYLCAWSAPGQGDQPQHFGDGTRLSIL.

This clonotype showed up many times. This chain links TRBV5-1 with TRBJ1-1; weak D call: TRBD1 (5 bases). V shed 3 bases and J shed 0 bases, with 12 bases lying between them. There are 15 residues in the CDR3. Per germline, CDR1 SGHRS and CDR2 YFSETQ. This chain's CDR3 is CASSYTGSMNTEAFF. The CDR3 nucleotides are TGCGCCAGCAGCTATACAGGTTCGATGAACACTGAAGCTTTCTTT. The variable domain in full, completed from reference TRBV5-1 and TRBJ1-1, reads KAGVTQTPRYLIKTRGQQVTLSCSPISGHRSVSWYQQTPGQGLQFLFEYFSETQRNKGNFPGRFSGRQFSNSRSEMNVSTLELGDSALYLCASSYTGSMNTEAFFGQGTRLTVV.

This clonotype has more than one count but fewer than ten. J is TRBJ2-2 and V is TRBV7-8, with D possibly being TRBD2 (6 bases). V was pared by 2 bases and J by 2 bases, with 12 bases between. This CDR3 has 16 amino acids. CDR1 and CDR2 from the germline V gene are SGHVS and FQNEAQ. In nucleotides, the CDR3 is TGTGCCAGCAGCTTATGGGGCGGGATAAACACCGGGGAGCTGTTTTTT. Its protein is CASSLWGGINTGELFF.

This clonotype showed up just a few times. J is TRBJ2-7 and V is TRBV9, with D possibly called TRBD1 or TRBD2 (5 bases each). CDR3 length: 15 residues. V lost 4 bases, J lost 3 bases, and 17 bases lay in between. From germline, CDR1 is SGDLS and CDR2 YYNGEE. CDR3 residues: CASSPKGTLSYEQYF. The CDR3 bases are TGTGCCAGCAGCCCCAAGGGGACGCTGAGCTACGAGCAGTACTTC.

This clonotype came up a few times. This chain links TRBV30 with TRBJ2-1, with 7 bases lining up with TRBD2. CDR3 length: 15 residues. The germline gives CDR1 GTSNPN, CDR2 SVGIG (reference sequence). V lost 4 bases, J lost 2 bases, and 8 bases stayed unmatched. The CDR3 DNA reads as TGTGCCTGGACCTCGGGACTAACGACCTACAATGAGCAGTTCTTC. Amino acids: CAWTSGLTTYNEQFF. The full variable domain, with the rest looked up from reference TRBV30 and TRBJ2-1, is SQTIHQWPATLVQPVGSPLSLECTVEGTSNPNLYWYRQAAGRGLQLLFYSVGIGQISSEVPQNLSASRPQDRQFILSSKKLLLSDSGFYLCAWTSGLTTYNEQFFGPGTRLTVL.

This clonotype was seen a few times. The gene calls are TRBV4-1 and TRBJ1-4, with a tentative D call TRBD1 (6 bases). This CDR3 comprises 15 residues. Trimming removed 4 bases at V and 5 bases at J, with 14 bases between. Germline values: CDR1 MGHRA, CDR2 YSYEKL. This chain's CDR3 is CASSRTGTQNEKLFF. In nucleotides, the CDR3 is TGCGCCAGCAGCCGAACCGGGACACAGAATGAAAAACTGTTTTTT.

This clonotype came up a few times. This sequence joins TRBV9 and TRBJ1-6, with 9 bases fitting TRBD1. Trimming took 4 bases from V and 10 from J; bases not matched to a gene: 12. The germline V gene encodes CDR1 SGDLS and CDR2 YYNGEE. This CDR3 has 16 amino acids. CDR3 protein: CASSSRDRALGSPLHF. Written as DNA, the CDR3 is TGTGCCAGCAGCTCCCGGGACAGGGCTTTGGGATCACCCCTCCACTTT.

This clonotype was found many times. The chain carries TRBV20-1 and TRBJ1-2; unclear D gene. V was cut by 5 bases and J by 3 bases, with 10 bases left in between. The CDR3 spans 12 residues. The germline V gene encodes CDR1 DFQATT and CDR2 SNEGSKA (reference sequence). CDR3 sequence reads: CSAEWAYYGYTF. For the CDR3, the DNA is TGCAGTGCTGAGTGGGCTTACTATGGCTACACCTTC.

This clonotype was seen a handful of times. A much larger clone differs from this one at a single base, so this may be a read error. V usage is TRBV3-1 and J usage is TRBJ2-5; the D gene is possibly TRBD2 (6 bases). The germline V gene encodes CDR1 LGHDT and CDR2 YNNKEL (reference sequence). Trimming took off 0 bases at V and 10 bases at J, with 15 bases between the two ends. The CDR3 sequence is 14 residues long. In DNA, the CDR3 is TGTGCCAGCAGCCAAGATTTGGGACTCAGGGACCAGTACTTC. This translates into CASSQDLGLRDQYF.

There are a few counts of this clonotype. The rearrangement uses TRBV5-1 and TRBJ1-2, with TRBD1 as a possible D gene (6 bases). Trimming pared 4 bases from V and 8 bases from J, leaving 12 bases between. This CDR3 has 12 residues. Germline CDR1 reads SGHRS; CDR2 reads YFSETQ. The CDR3 region is CASSPDRNGYTF. The CDR3 coding sequence is TGCGCCAGCAGCCCCGACAGGAACGGCTACACCTTC.

This clonotype occurred many times. The rearrangement joins TRBV7-2 to TRBJ2-7; D is undetermined. The CDR3 contains 11 residues. V dropped 3 bases and J dropped 4 bases, with 4 bases sitting between them. Germline CDR1 is SGHTA and CDR2 is FQGNSA. The CDR3 loop reads CASSFQYEQYF. In nucleotides, the CDR3 is TGTGCCAGCAGCTTCCAATACGAGCAGTACTTC.

This clonotype was picked up many times. The V gene is TRBV28, the J gene TRBJ2-3, with 8 bases aligning to TRBD2. The CDR3 runs 16 residues. V was clipped by 4 bases and J by 3 bases; unmatched bases: 9. Germline CDR1 reads MDHEN; CDR2 reads SYDVKM. Here the CDR3 reads CASSSLSGRGTDTQYF. CDR3 in DNA: TGTGCCAGCAGTTCCCTGAGCGGGAGAGGAACAGATACGCAGTATTTT.

Notes on this clonotype: A much more abundant neighbour one base away suggests this may be a read error. The chain uses TRBV2 and TRBJ1-1; 9 nucleotides align to TRBD1. The germline V gene encodes CDR1 SNHLY and CDR2 FYNNEI. The CDR3 extends over 15 amino acids. CDR3 nucleotides: TGTGCCGCCCCTGACGGGACAGGGCAGAACACTGGAGCTTTCTTT. Its protein product is CAAPDGTGQNTGAFF.

This clonotype has a count of ten or more. This chain joins TRBV28 and TRBJ1-1; a possible D gene is TRBD1 (6 bases). The CDR3 has 12 residues. Germline V lookup: CDR1 MDHEN, CDR2 SYDVKM. With 4 bases removed from V and 7 bases from J, the gap between germline ends came to 10 bases. This CDR3 reads CASSYMDSEAFF. CDR3 nucleotides: TGTGCCAGCAGTTACATGGACAGTGAAGCTTTCTTT.

The chain recombines TRBV24-1 with TRBJ1-2; D is unclear. Germline loops: CDR1 KGHDR, CDR2 SFDVKD. The CDR3 spans 13 residues. The V and J ends lost 2 bases and 2 bases respectively, with 5 bases between them. The CDR3 DNA is TGTGCCACCAGTGATTGGACCAACTATGGCTACACCTTC. This codes for CATSDWTNYGYTF.

The table lists this clonotype with many counts. The chain carries TRBV6-2 or TRBV6-3 and TRBJ2-7, with 7 bases matching TRBD2. Per germline, CDR1 MNHEY and CDR2 SVGEGT. V shed 0 bases and J 2 bases; nucleotides not matched to a gene: 13. This CDR3 has 18 amino acids. CDR3 sequence: CASSYSPGTKYIAYEQYF. The DNA for the CDR3 is TGTGCCAGCAGTTACTCTCCGGGGACTAAGTACATAGCCTACGAGCAGTACTTC.

CDR3 sequence: CASSPPRGRGGQFF. The DNA for the CDR3 is TGTGCCAGCAGCCCACCGAGGGGGCGCGGGGGGCAGTTCTTC. The J gene is TRBJ2-1, the V gene TRBV6-1; the D call may be TRBD1 or TRBD2 (7 bases each). The germline CDR1 and CDR2 sequences are MNHNS and SASEGT. V was pared by 6 bases and J by 12 bases, with 21 bases between. The CDR3 contains 14 residues.

This clonotype was counted a few times. This chain links TRBV20-1 with TRBJ2-1; TRBD2 is a possible D gene (7 bases). The germline V gene has CDR1 DFQATT and CDR2 SNEGSKA (reference sequence). The CDR3 has 11 residues. The CDR3 region is CRGGRLNEQFF. The DNA of the CDR3 is TGCAGGGGGGGGCGACTCAATGAGCAGTTCTTC.